This TCR beta chain was sequenced in a study of human T cells and chemical hapten exposure. Indicated time point: patch test 1, 2 weeks after DPC sensitization. Treatment of the sample: therapeutic diphenylcyclopropenone sensitization with weekly scalp DPC. Each donor was an alopecia patient between 18 and 70 years of age who qualified for DPC. TCRdb ran MiXCR on the RACE reads and lists one entry per CDR3 protein. The sample lists some 79,000 distinct CDR3 sequences, around 7.8% occurring once. The origin of this receptor is a woman between 25 and 40 years old with alopecia areata. Some clones in this sample may be carry-over from other donors' samples. Sequenced here: whole blood, sampled in connection with sensitization to the hapten diphenylcyclopropenone (DPC).

The CDR3 nucleotides read TGTGCCAGAAGCCCAGGGACAGGGGGTAACACTGAAGCTTTCTTT. The encoded protein is CARSPGTGGNTEAFF. The rearrangement uses TRBV12-3 or TRBV12-4 and TRBJ1-1; 11 nucleotides match TRBD1. This CDR3 is built from 15 residues. Trimming at V came to 9 bases and at J to 2 bases, leaving 8 bases not matched to a gene.